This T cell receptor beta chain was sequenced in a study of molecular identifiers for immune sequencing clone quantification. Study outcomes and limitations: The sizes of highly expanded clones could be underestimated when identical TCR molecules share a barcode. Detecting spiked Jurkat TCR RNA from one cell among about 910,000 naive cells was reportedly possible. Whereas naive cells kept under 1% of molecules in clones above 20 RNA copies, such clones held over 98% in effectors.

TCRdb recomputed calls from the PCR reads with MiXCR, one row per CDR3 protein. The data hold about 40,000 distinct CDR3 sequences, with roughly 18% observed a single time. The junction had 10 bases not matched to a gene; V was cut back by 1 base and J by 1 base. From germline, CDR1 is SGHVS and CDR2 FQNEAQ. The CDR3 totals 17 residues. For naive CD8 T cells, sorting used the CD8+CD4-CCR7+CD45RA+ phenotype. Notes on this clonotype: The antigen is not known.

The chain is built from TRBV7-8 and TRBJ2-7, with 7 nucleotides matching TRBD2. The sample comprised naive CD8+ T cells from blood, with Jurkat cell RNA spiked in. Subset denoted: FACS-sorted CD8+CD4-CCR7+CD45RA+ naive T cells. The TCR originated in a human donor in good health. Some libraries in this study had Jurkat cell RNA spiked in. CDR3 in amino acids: CASSLDVGGRRSYEQYF. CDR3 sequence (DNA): TGTGCCAGCAGCTTAGACGTAGGCGGGAGACGGTCCTACGAGCAGTACTTC.